This TCR beta chain is drawn from a study of cytomegalovirus exposure and HLA in healthy donors. CDR1 and CDR2 (germline): SGHDT, YYEEEE. V was shortened by 5 bases and J by 2 bases, with 14 bases between the two germline ends. The CDR3 runs 15 residues. Worth noting for this clone: Its target is unknown.

The PCR made use of 60 Vbeta and 13 Jbeta primers. Method: immunoSEQ multiplex PCR; TCRdb's copy keeps in-frame clones and lacks some. The sample carries some 190,000 clones, around 88% recorded once. Points from the study as a whole: Presence/absence comparisons presumed near-even sequencing depth among donors. Diagnosis of cytomegalovirus status made by the classifier reportedly showed high specificity and sensitivity. In a later analysis, HLA-associated beta chains showed higher expansion and lower generation probabilities than comparable chains. For most subjects, TCR beta sequences were reported to predict HLA-A and HLA-B alleles with accuracy.

The TCR sequence derives from a woman under 40 in good health and CMV-seronegative. This chain connects TRBV5-6 to TRBJ1-3; the D gene is possibly TRBD1 (6 bases). Sequencing was done on a sample of PBMCs. In DNA, the CDR3 is TGTGCCAGCAGGGAACAGGGTGTTGCTGGAAACACCATATATTTT. Translating it yields CASREQGVAGNTIYF.